This T cell receptor (beta chain) originates from a study of blood T cell repertoires in COVID-19 (dated by TCRdb to the early 2020s). Background for the entire study: Collaborator samples came from the United States, Italy and Spain and covered acute and convalescent phases of COVID-19. The material from the prospective study consisted of cDNA or gDNA derived from T cells, B-cell-depleted T cells, or PBMCs. The dataset comprised deeply sampled blood TCRbeta repertoires from subjects exposed to, actively infected with, or recovered from COVID-19. A freely available public database, intended as a resource for researchers studying the immune response to SARS-CoV-2, is where the repertoires were released. Samples came from the ongoing ImmuneRACE study (first 160 participants) plus 1,254 subjects from 6 global collaborators. Nearly every sample came with metadata listing a de-identified subject ID, COVID-19 status, age in years and sex. Where available, HLA class I and class II types were obtained from metadata supplied by the sample provider rather than from assay-based typing.

CDR1 and CDR2 are read off the germline V gene as MGHDK and SYGVNS. Unmatched junction bases come to 13, with V trimmed by 6 bases and J by 6 bases. The CDR3 spans 15 residues, from the cysteine through the phenylalanine. Solely the CDR3 DNA is kept, with 45 bases framed from the first base. Findings and caveats that apply to the study as a whole: Clinical and demographic metadata were provided uncurated, with the amount varying by source and participant.

The immunoSEQ Assay, a bias-controlled multiplex PCR, was used to amplify TCRbeta CDR3 regions from genomic DNA. The study's own analysis went as follows. Nucleated cell counts per sample were estimated from amplification of reference gene primers within the assay. Sequence reads were collapsed and filtered to measure the absolute abundance of every unique TCRbeta CDR3 rearrangement. For each sample, productive Simpson clonality was calculated by taking the square root of Simpson's diversity index across productive rearrangements. Here the immuneACCESS table is served through TCRdb, limited to in-frame sequences with V and J called. Missing clones are a known gap in these copies; in checked studies unresolved V genes cover under half, and the rest lacks a known reason. The V and J calls and clone size are taken from that table; D and trimming were inferred from the DNA. This sample holds 65,000 to 85,000 clones; around 82% were observed only once. The ten largest account for roughly 5% of the sample.

This clone was seen just once. Its antigen is currently not known. One base away there is no much larger clone; base qualities are not given. The collaborating institutions used their own protocols to collect whole blood in K2EDTA tubes. Collaborator samples were shipped for TCRbeta analysis as frozen whole blood, isolated PBMCs, or DNA extracted from either sample type. The chain is made from TRBV25-1 and TRBJ2-7; the junction holds 8 bases that match TRBD2. Sequencing input: peripheral blood. This TCR was sampled from a man aged 45 to 65 with active COVID-19. The DNA reads as follows: TGTGCCAGCAGCCCAGGGGACGGGAGGGCCGGCGAGCAGTACTTC. This gives the protein CASSPGDGRAGEQYF.